The sequence of this TCR beta chain was determined in a study of T cell repertoires in aging, cancer and after chemotherapy. Study-level background: Donor ages fell into six groups from 30 or younger up to 70 or older. Roughly 8.8 million TCR reads made up the full dataset. Study-wide results and limits: Loss of evenness, beyond lost richness, contributed to age-related TCR diversity decline in cancer patients. Untreated cancer patients had significantly lower blood TCR diversity than age-matched healthy donors.

Peripheral blood genomic DNA, not sorted cells or RNA, was the template. Rearranged V-D-J TRB sequences were amplified with a mixed TRB-A/B primer pool. From the multiplex PCR reads, TCRdb called clonotypes with MiXCR, one entry per CDR3 protein. The sample yields 10,000 to 12,000 distinct CDR3 sequences, approximately 30% seen once. V lost 7 bases, J lost 1 base, and 8 bases stayed unmatched. Per germline, CDR1 MNHEY and CDR2 SVGAGI. The CDR3 is made up of 15 amino acids. This clonotype was recorded a few times. As yet, its antigen is unknown. The sequenced material came from blood. The rearrangement joins TRBV6-5 to TRBJ1-1, with 8 bases aligning to TRBD1. This clonotype was obtained from a human donor in good health. CDR3 amino acids: CASTKEGTGNTEAFF. In DNA form, the CDR3 reads TGTGCCAGCACTAAGGAAGGGACAGGGAACACTGAAGCTTTCTTT.